These 22 T cell receptor beta chains came from one sample sequenced in a study of T cells in Graves' hyperthyroidism and ophthalmopathy. RNA transcripts served as the template for amplifying TCR beta CDR3 regions. TCR CDR3 underwent first-round RT-PCR with the HTBI primer set. TCRdb fed the multiplex PCR reads into MiXCR, producing one record per CDR3 protein. This table holds some 600,000 distinct CDR3 sequences, about half found once. Specimen: peripheral blood or thyroid tissue (not recorded which). The receptors derive from a woman between 18 and 30 years old with Graves' hyperthyroidism.

This clonotype was counted ten times or more. The gene calls are TRBV7-2 and TRBJ2-5; weak D call: TRBD2 (6 bases). Trimming took off 7 bases at V and 3 bases at J, with 12 bases between the two ends. Per germline, CDR1 SGHTA and CDR2 FQGNSA. The CDR3 is made up of 13 amino acids. CDR3 residues: CASKPSEEETQYF. CDR3 nucleotide sequence: TGTGCCAGCAAGCCTAGCGAGGAAGAGACCCAGTACTTC.

The gene calls are TRBV6-6 and TRBJ2-5; a possible D gene is TRBD2 (6 bases). V was shortened by 5 bases and J by 11 bases, with 18 bases between the two germline ends. The CDR3 has 13 amino acids. Germline CDR1 reads MNHNY; CDR2 reads SVGAGI (reference sequence). CDR3 nucleotide sequence: TGTGCCAGCAGTCGGCAGCCGGGAGATACGCAGTACTTC. Translating it yields CASSRQPGDTQYF.

The chain combines TRBV2 with TRBJ2-3; possible D gene TRBD2, 6 bases. Germline V gene data show CDR1 as SNHLY and CDR2 as FYNNEI. V was trimmed by 4 bases and J by 0 bases, leaving 14 bases between them. This CDR3 has 16 residues. This CDR3 is CASSVSLATSTDTQYF. The CDR3 DNA reads as TGTGCCAGCAGTGTTAGTCTAGCGACTAGCACAGATACGCAGTATTTT.

The chain links TRBV6-6 to TRBJ1-3, with D perhaps matching TRBD1 (5 bases). The ends were cut back, 2 bases at V and 0 bases at J, with 11 bases in the middle. Germline V gene data show CDR1 as MNHNY and CDR2 as SVGAGI (reference sequence). This CDR3 has 16 residues. In DNA form, the CDR3 reads TGTGCCAGCAGTTACCAGGGACCTAGCTCTGGAAACACCATATATTTT. It is translated as CASSYQGPSSGNTIYF.

V and J are TRBV7-9 and TRBJ1-4; 9 nucleotides line up with TRBD1. The V and J ends lost 5 bases and 7 bases, in that order; junction bases with no gene match: 11. The CDR3 has 16 residues. CDR1 SEHNR and CDR2 FQNEAQ come from the germline V gene (reference sequence). The CDR3 is CASSKTPGQGGEKLFF. The CDR3 DNA follows: TGTGCCAGCAGCAAGACTCCGGGACAGGGTGGTGAAAAACTGTTTTTT. Using reference TRBV7-9 and TRBJ1-4 for the parts outside the CDR3, the full variable domain is DTGVSQNPRHKITKRGQNVTFRCDPISEHNRLYWYRQTLGQGPEFLTYFQNEAQLEKSRLLSDRFSAERPKGSFSTLEIQRTEQGDSAMYLCASSKTPGQGGEKLFFGSGTQLSVL.

This clonotype occurred many times. The V gene is TRBV19, the J gene TRBJ1-1; 8 nucleotides line up with TRBD1. V lost 3 bases to trimming and J lost 4 bases; unmatched junction nucleotides: 1. CDR3 length: 13 amino acids. Germline CDR1 is LNHDA and CDR2 is SQIVND (reference sequence). The CDR3 protein is CASSMDRVTEAFF. DNA for the CDR3: TGTGCCAGTAGTATGGACAGGGTCACTGAAGCTTTCTTT.

This clonotype was detected ten times or more. The rearrangement links TRBV24-1 to TRBJ2-5, with D uncertain. The CDR3 consists of 15 residues. Germline V gene data show CDR1 as KGHDR and CDR2 as SFDVKD. V lost 4 bases to trimming and J lost 5 bases, with 16 bases between them. CDR3 amino acids: CATSDPRSGWETQYF. DNA of the CDR3: TGTGCCACCAGTGACCCCCGATCCGGGTGGGAGACCCAGTACTTC.

The rearrangement uses TRBV10-3 and TRBJ1-2; D may be TRBD1 (5 bases). There are 16 residues in the CDR3. Trimming took 10 bases from V and 3 from J, leaving 24 bases between them. Germline V CDR1 and CDR2: ENHRY, SYGVKD. CDR3 sequence: CASRTNWGTTYYGYTF. CDR3 coding DNA: TGTGCCAGCAGAACAAACTGGGGCACCACATACTATGGCTACACCTTC.

This clonotype was found many times. The chain recombines TRBV2 with TRBJ1-1; TRBD1 matches at 7 bases. The CDR3 contains 14 residues. After removal of 5 bases from V and 3 bases from J, the junction contained 6 bases not matched to a gene. From germline, CDR1 is SNHLY and CDR2 FYNNEI. The CDR3 is CASSLQGRDTEAFF. CDR3 nucleotides: TGTGCCAGCAGTTTACAGGGGCGAGACACTGAAGCTTTCTTT.

The gene calls are TRBV9 and TRBJ1-1; D may be TRBD1 (6 bases). V dropped 4 bases and J dropped 8 bases, with 15 bases sitting between them. Germline V gene lookup returns CDR1 SGDLS and CDR2 YYNGEE. CDR3 length: 13 amino acids. This CDR3 is CASSPRGGREAFF. CDR3 DNA sequence: TGTGCCAGCAGCCCGAGGGGGGGGCGGGAAGCTTTCTTT.

This chain uses TRBV14 with TRBJ1-6; weak D call: TRBD1 (5 bases). The CDR3 runs 15 residues. The V gene's germline CDR1 is SGHDN and CDR2 FVKESK. V was shortened by 0 bases and J by 9 bases, with 12 bases between the two germline ends. DNA for the CDR3: TGTGCCAGCAGCCAAGAGGCCGCGGGGGTTTCACCCCTCCACTTT. Its translation is CASSQEAAGVSPLHF.

This clonotype was seen a handful of times. This chain joins TRBV12-3 or TRBV12-4 and TRBJ2-3; D is ambiguous. CDR3 length: 12 residues. V was shortened by 6 bases and J by 9 bases, with 13 bases between the two germline ends. The CDR3: CASSQTESTQYF. The CDR3 nucleotides read TGTGCCAGCAGCCAGACCGAGTCGACGCAGTATTTT.

Only a few counts were recorded for this clonotype. This chain connects TRBV7-9 to TRBJ2-5; 15 bases match TRBD2. After removal of 5 bases from V and 8 bases from J, the junction contained 9 bases not matched to a gene. This CDR3 comprises 16 residues. Germline V lookup: CDR1 SEHNR, CDR2 FQNEAQ (reference sequence). CDR3 amino acids: CASSIGLAGGRKTQYF. The CDR3 DNA sequence: TGTGCCAGCAGCATCGGACTAGCGGGAGGGCGGAAAACCCAGTACTTC.

This chain connects TRBV12-3 or TRBV12-4 to TRBJ1-2; TRBD1 agrees at 7 bases. CDR3 length: 15 residues. Trimming removed 4 bases from V and 2 bases from J; junction bases left unmatched: 7. CDR3 DNA: TGTGCCAGCAGTTCGGGAACAGGGGCGAACTATGGCTACACCTTC. Translation: CASSSGTGANYGYTF.

This clonotype was counted a single time. The chain couples TRBV7-9 to TRBJ1-5; 8 positions match TRBD1. Looked up from germline, CDR1 is SEHNR and CDR2 is FQNEAQ (reference sequence). V was pared by 5 bases and J by 4 bases, with 10 bases of the junction left unmatched. The CDR3 has 16 amino acids. This chain's CDR3 is CASSPTNRGKNQPQHF. The DNA of the CDR3 is TGTGCCAGCAGCCCTACCAACAGGGGGAAGAATCAGCCCCAGCATTTT.

In its sample, this clonotype was seen a few times. V usage is TRBV7-2 and J usage is TRBJ1-5, with TRBD1 matching over 8 bases. This CDR3 region has 15 residues. Germline V gene lookup returns CDR1 SGHTA and CDR2 FQGNSA. Trimming took 3 bases from V and 4 from J; bases not matched to a gene: 5. CDR3 coding DNA: TGTGCCAGCAGCTTTGGCGACAGGGGTAATCAGCCCCAGCATTTT. It is translated as CASSFGDRGNQPQHF.

The V and J genes are TRBV7-8 and TRBJ1-5; D is uncertain. V lost 2 bases and J 0 bases, leaving 11 bases between the germline ends. This CDR3 contains 16 residues. Germline V gene lookup returns CDR1 SGHVS and CDR2 FQNEAQ. CDR3 region: CASSLRGTYSNQPQHF. Written as DNA, the CDR3 is TGTGCCAGCAGCTTACGGGGAACATATAGCAATCAGCCCCAGCATTTT.

This clonotype was observed a handful of times. The chain joins TRBV2 to TRBJ2-7, with D perhaps matching TRBD1 or TRBD2 (6 bases each). CDR3 size: 16 residues. V was shortened by 5 bases and J by 2 bases, with 19 bases between the two germline ends. Germline CDR1 is SNHLY and CDR2 is FYNNEI. The DNA for the CDR3 is TGTGCCAGCAGTAACGGGGGCCAGTACCCCCCCTACGAGCAGTACTTC. Its translation: CASSNGGQYPPYEQYF.

This clonotype was counted between two and nine times. The chain is built from TRBV20-1 and TRBJ2-5, with D tentatively TRBD1 or TRBD2 (5 bases each). V dropped 0 bases and J dropped 4 bases, with 15 bases sitting between them. Germline V gene sequence: CDR1 DFQATT, CDR2 SNEGSKA (reference sequence). The CDR3 is made up of 15 amino acids. The CDR3 DNA follows: TGCAGTGCTAGAGATATAGGGGACGTCGCAGAGACCCAGTACTTC. Translation gives CSARDIGDVAETQYF.

The genes are TRBV6-5 and TRBJ2-7; 7 bases are shared with TRBD2. Germline-derived CDR1 and CDR2 are MNHEY and SVGAGI. The CDR3 totals 15 residues. The V segment lost 2 bases and the J segment 0 bases; nucleotides outside the gene matches: 4. This chain's CDR3 is CASSYGGEVSYEQYF. In DNA, the CDR3 is TGTGCCAGCAGTTACGGGGGGGAAGTCTCCTACGAGCAGTACTTC.

This chain uses TRBV7-9 with TRBJ2-7, with a weak D call TRBD1 (6 bases). Between the trimmed V and J ends, which lost 8 bases and 3 bases, there was a span of 14 bases. Germline-derived CDR1 and CDR2 are SEHNR and FQNEAQ (reference sequence). This CDR3 is built from 13 residues. The chain's CDR3 is CASGTGQDYEQYF. CDR3 bases: TGTGCCAGCGGCACGGGACAAGACTACGAGCAGTACTTC.

The sample holds many counts of this clonotype. CDR3 DNA: TGTGCCATCAGTGGAGCCATGAACACTGAAGCTTTCTTT. Encoded protein: CAISGAMNTEAFF. The chain employs TRBV10-3 and TRBJ1-1; no reliable D call. Deletions cut 4 bases from V and 0 bases from J, with 6 bases between. CDR3 size: 13 residues. The V gene's germline CDR1 is ENHRY and CDR2 SYGVKD.